This T cell receptor beta chain is drawn from a study of a mutant IDH1 vaccine in newly diagnosed glioma. As for the study in general: Earlier therapy was either radiotherapy, temozolomide, or both, and most got both. General observations from the study: Immune responses arising from the vaccine appeared in just under 95% of patients. Pseudoprogression appeared unlinked to shifts in leading peripheral T cell clonotypes.

Regarding this clone: Its target is not known.

Some clones are missing from TCRdb's copy, which holds only in-frame ones; the method was immunoSEQ multiplex PCR. This sample has around 120,000 clones, with around 77% found just once. Germline V gene lookup returns CDR1 MNHEY and CDR2 SMNVEV (reference sequence). V was trimmed by 4 bases and J by 7 bases, leaving 7 bases between them. The CDR3 contains 11 residues. Sample time point: week 11, during vaccination. All doses held 300 ug of mutant IDH1 20-mer peptide, with topical imiquimod. Sequencing was performed on PBMCs, taken from a glioma patient whose treatment included an IDH1 peptide vaccine. The TCR sequence derives from a man between 40 and 49 years old with glioma. The chain recombines TRBV27 with TRBJ1-1; D is unclear. In DNA form, the CDR3 reads TGTGCCAGCAGTTCTCGCCATGAAGCTTTCTTT. Translation: CASSSRHEAFF.